The 20 T cell receptor beta chains given below trace back to one sample, sequenced in a study of neurological immune-mediated disorders. TCRdb reprocessed the 5' RACE reads with MiXCR, giving one entry per CDR3 protein. The data show around 65,000 distinct CDR3 sequences, approximately 5.3% seen once. What was sequenced was PBMCs. These TCRs come from a human donor with multiple sclerosis. The donor label of this sample is uncertain.

This clonotype occurred many times. The CDR3 DNA follows: TGTGCCAGCAGTCATACCTGGACTAGCGGGAGCAATGAGCAGTTCTTC. Translation gives CASSHTWTSGSNEQFF. The rearrangement links TRBV13 to TRBJ2-1, with 13 bases lining up with TRBD2. After removal of 6 bases from V and 6 bases from J, the junction contained 8 bases not matched to a gene. This CDR3 is 16 amino acids long. CDR1 is PRHDT and CDR2 is FYEKMQ in the germline V gene (reference sequence).

The sample holds many counts of this clonotype. The rearrangement links TRBV10-3 to TRBJ1-6, with D maybe TRBD1 (6 bases). The germline gives CDR1 ENHRY, CDR2 SYGVKD. The CDR3 is 13 residues long. Trimming cost V 2 bases and J 8 bases, with 7 bases left between them. The CDR3 nucleotides are TGTGCCATCAGTGAGGGGGGCGATTCACCCCTCCACTTT. Its translation is CAISEGGDSPLHF.

This clonotype was picked up many times. The chain combines TRBV7-6 with TRBJ1-1; D may be TRBD1 (5 bases). The germline CDR1 and CDR2 sequences are SGHVS and FNYEAQ. This CDR3 is built from 15 residues. The V end was cut by 5 bases, the J end by 1 base, with 14 bases between. The CDR3 protein is CASSQYGAGNTEAFF. The CDR3, as DNA: TGTGCCAGCAGCCAGTACGGGGCCGGGAACACTGAAGCTTTCTTT.

This clonotype has ten or more counts. This rearrangement joins TRBV7-2 to TRBJ1-1; the match to TRBD1 covers 11 bases. CDR3 length equals 18 residues. V dropped 2 bases and J dropped 4; count of bases not matched to a gene: 12. Looked up from germline, CDR1 is SGHTA and CDR2 is FQGNSA. CDR3 amino acids: CASSLWGQGVVKFTEAFF. The CDR3 DNA is TGTGCCAGCAGCTTATGGGGACAGGGGGTGGTGAAGTTCACTGAAGCTTTCTTT. The full variable domain, rest sourced from reference TRBV7-2 and TRBJ1-1, is GAGVSQSPSNKVTEKGKDVELRCDPISGHTALYWYRQSLGQGLEFLIYFQGNSAPDKSGLPSDRFSAERTGGSVSTLTIQRTQQEDSAVYLCASSLWGQGVVKFTEAFFGQGTRLTVV.

This clonotype has a count of ten or more. The J gene is TRBJ2-2, the V gene TRBV7-9; 9 bases match TRBD1. The CDR3 sequence is 16 residues long. Germline trimming cut 5 bases from V and 5 bases from J; bases unmatched to any gene: 9. CDR1 and CDR2 (germline): SEHNR, FQNEAQ (reference sequence). CDR3 in DNA: TGTGCCAGCAGCCCCTTAGGACAGGGGAGGACCGGGGAGCTGTTTTTT. Its protein is CASSPLGQGRTGELFF.

This clonotype was seen repeatedly, ten times or more. The chain combines TRBV28 with TRBJ2-3; no definite D call. V shed 5 bases and J shed 3 bases, with 12 bases lying between them. Germline lookup yields CDR1 MDHEN and CDR2 SYDVKM. The CDR3 length is 14 residues. The CDR3, as DNA: TGTGCCAGCAGTCCCGAAGACACAACAGATACGCAGTATTTT. Amino acid sequence: CASSPEDTTDTQYF.

This clonotype was recorded many times. The V and J genes are TRBV4-1 and TRBJ1-1, with unresolved D. V lost 1 base and J 6 bases, leaving 9 bases between the germline ends. The length of the CDR3 is 13 residues. Germline values: CDR1 MGHRA, CDR2 YSYEKL. The CDR3 DNA sequence: TGCGCCAGCAGCCAAGTCTATAATCCTGAAGCTTTCTTT. As protein: CASSQVYNPEAFF.

The V and J genes are TRBV20-1 and TRBJ2-1; 9 bases are a match to TRBD2. The CDR3 loop spans 15 amino acids. Germline CDR1 and CDR2: DFQATT and SNEGSKA (reference sequence). Losses at the gene ends were 0 bases for V and 9 bases for J; bases not matched to a gene: 9. CDR3 protein: CSARDWLAGYGEQFF. Written as DNA, the CDR3 is TGCAGTGCTAGAGATTGGCTAGCGGGATACGGTGAGCAGTTCTTC.

This clonotype was detected many times. V and J are TRBV30 and TRBJ2-7, with D hard to call. V was cut by 0 bases and J by 7 bases, with 13 bases left in between. The CDR3 length is 13 residues. The germline gives CDR1 GTSNPN, CDR2 SVGIG (reference sequence). The CDR3 spells CAWSVSLPDEQYF. The CDR3 DNA reads TGTGCCTGGAGTGTATCCCTCCCCGATGAGCAGTACTTC.

This clonotype was seen at least ten times. This chain connects TRBV20-1 to TRBJ1-2; D not certain. The germline CDR1 and CDR2 sequences are DFQATT and SNEGSKA (reference sequence). Trimming stripped 0 bases from V and 3 bases from J, with 11 bases between. The CDR3 consists of 14 residues. CDR3 sequence reads: CSARESGVDYGYTF. DNA for the CDR3: TGCAGTGCTAGAGAATCCGGGGTGGACTATGGCTACACCTTC.

This clonotype has ten or more counts. The gene calls are TRBV7-8 and TRBJ2-3; D perhaps matches TRBD2 (5 bases). The CDR3 runs 14 residues. Germline lookup yields CDR1 SGHVS and CDR2 FQNEAQ. V was cut by 3 bases and J by 4 bases, with 11 bases left in between. DNA of the CDR3: TGTGCCAGCAGCTTTCGAGAGGGCTCAGATACGCAGTATTTT. As protein: CASSFREGSDTQYF. Using reference TRBV7-8 and TRBJ2-3 for the parts outside the CDR3, the full variable domain is GAGVSQSPRYKVAKRGQDVALRCDPISGHVSLFWYQQALGQGPEFLTYFQNEAQLDKSGLPSDRFFAERPEGSVSTLKIQRTQQEDSAVYLCASSFREGSDTQYFGPGTRLTVL.

This clonotype was observed many times. The genes are TRBV7-8 and TRBJ1-3; the D gene is possibly TRBD1 (5 bases). Trimming removed 5 bases at V and 0 bases at J, with 14 bases between. Looked up from germline, CDR1 is SGHVS and CDR2 is FQNEAQ. The CDR3 extends over 16 amino acids. Written as DNA, the CDR3 is TGTGCCAGCAGCCCTGACAGCGCCTACTCTGGAAACACCATATATTTT. The encoded protein is CASSPDSAYSGNTIYF.

This clonotype was seen at least ten times. The genes are TRBV7-9 and TRBJ2-3; the D is unclear. The germline V and J ends were trimmed by 8 bases and 4 bases, with 19 bases remaining between them. The germline CDR1 and CDR2 sequences are SEHNR and FQNEAQ (reference sequence). CDR3 size: 15 residues. This CDR3 reads CASGSGVLQADTQYF. CDR3 coding DNA: TGTGCCAGCGGTTCTGGGGTTCTCCAGGCAGATACGCAGTATTTT.

This clonotype appeared many times. The chain employs TRBV5-6 and TRBJ2-1, with D maybe TRBD2 (7 bases). In germline, CDR1 is SGHDT, CDR2 YYEEEE. Trimming took off 3 bases at V and 9 bases at J, with 22 bases between the two ends. This CDR3 contains 16 residues. The CDR3 region has the DNA TGTGCCAGCAGCTCTGGGGGGGGGCTGTGGAACAGTGAGCAGTTCTTC. This sequence encodes CASSSGGGLWNSEQFF. Together with reference TRBV5-6 and TRBJ2-1, the CDR3 gives the full variable domain: DAGVTQSPTHLIKTRGQQVTLRCSPKSGHDTVSWYQQALGQGPQFIFQYYEEEERQRGNFPDRFSGHQFPNYSSELNVNALLLGDSALYLCASSSGGGLWNSEQFFGPGTRLTVL.

This clonotype has ten or more counts. The V gene is TRBV20-1, the J gene TRBJ1-2; no clear D gene. The CDR3 consists of 15 residues. Germline values: CDR1 DFQATT, CDR2 SNEGSKA (reference sequence). V was shortened by 2 bases and J by 6 bases, with 19 bases between the two germline ends. The chain's CDR3 is CSARPPGRSGHGYTF. The DNA for the CDR3 is TGCAGTGCTAGACCTCCGGGCCGATCTGGACATGGCTACACCTTC.

This clonotype was seen ten or more times. V is TRBV7-6 and J is TRBJ2-1, with TRBD2 matching over 8 bases. The germline V gene has CDR1 SGHVS and CDR2 FNYEAQ. The J segment lost 10 bases and the V segment lost 4 bases, leaving 12 bases of the junction unmatched. There are 15 residues in the CDR3. The CDR3 protein is CASSYYLSGEGEQFF. As DNA, the CDR3 is TGTGCCAGCAGCTACTATCTTAGCGGGGAGGGGGAGCAGTTCTTC.

The V gene is TRBV9, the J gene TRBJ1-2; 7 bases map to TRBD1. CDR1 and CDR2 (germline): SGDLS, YYNGEE. The CDR3 totals 14 residues. The V segment lost 4 bases and the J segment 4 bases; nucleotides outside the gene matches: 7. Here the CDR3 reads CASSPRQGGYGYTF. Here the CDR3 DNA reads TGTGCCAGCAGCCCCCGCCAGGGGGGCTATGGCTACACCTTC.

Ten or more counts support this clonotype. This sequence joins TRBV5-1 and TRBJ2-3, with 9 bases lining up with TRBD1. Trimming removed 4 bases from V and 6 bases from J; junction bases left unmatched: 3. This CDR3 has 13 amino acids. Germline V gene lookup returns CDR1 SGHRS and CDR2 YFSETQ. The CDR3 nucleotides are TGCGCCAGCAGCCTACAGGGGGCGGATACGCAGTATTTT. Translation gives CASSLQGADTQYF.

This clonotype has a count of ten or more. The chain combines TRBV5-1 with TRBJ1-6; D unclear. CDR3 length: 15 amino acids. Germline V CDR1 and CDR2: SGHRS, YFSETQ. The V end was cut by 3 bases, the J end by 8 bases, with 15 bases between. The CDR3 loop is CASSSTLRFDSPLHF. Written as DNA, the CDR3 is TGCGCCAGCAGCTCCACCTTGCGGTTCGATTCACCCCTCCACTTT.

There are many counts of this clonotype. The chain uses TRBV10-2 and TRBJ1-5; D remains ambiguous. The CDR3 consists of 13 residues. Trimming removed 2 bases from V and 4 bases from J, with 6 bases in between. Germline V CDR1 and CDR2: WSHSY, SAAADI. The CDR3 DNA reads as TGCGCCAGCAGTGAGAACGGTAATCAGCCCCAGCATTTT. Protein product: CASSENGNQPQHF.